A selection of T cell receptor beta chains follows, all from one sample in a study of CD8 T cells in Susac syndrome. TCRdb recomputed calls from the immunoSEQ multiplex PCR reads with MiXCR, one row per CDR3 protein. The sample lists approximately 160,000 distinct CDR3 sequences, around 90% occurring once. Specimen: CD4+ T cells from PBMCs. The origin of the receptors is a human donor in good health. Each CDR3 is given with its conserved first and last residue. D genes are given only for firm matches. The size field is filled for only some rows; it gives once, few, many or a size class.

once TRBJ2-7 - TRBV11-2 CASSASGTDYEQYF TGTGCCAGCAGCGCCTCCGGGACGGACTACGAGCAGTACTTC
- TRBJ2-3 - TRBV5-1 CASSPASRAGPVTQYF TGCGCCAGCAGCCCTGCCTCGAGGGCTGGCCCAGTTACGCAGTATTTT
- TRBJ1-1 TRBD1 TRBV20-1 CSARSGQGTYTEAFF TGCAGTGCTAGATCAGGACAGGGAACTTACACTGAAGCTTTCTTT
- TRBJ2-1 - TRBV20-1 CSAFRGNEQFF TGCAGTGCGTTTAGGGGGAATGAGCAGTTCTTC
- TRBJ1-4 TRBD1 TRBV25-1 CASSVSGTGREKLFF TGTGCCAGCAGTGTTTCCGGGACAGGCAGGGAAAAACTGTTTTTT
once TRBJ2-7 - TRBV7-2 CASSSRGTSSSEQYF TGTGCCAGCAGCTCCCGCGGGACTTCCTCTTCCGAGCAGTACTTC
- TRBJ1-2 - TRBV20-1 CSARGRNYGYTF TGCAGTGCTAGGGGGAGAAACTATGGCTACACCTTC
once TRBJ1-5 TRBD1 TRBV7-9 CASSFDRGLGQPQHF TGTGCCAGCAGCTTTGACAGGGGATTAGGACAGCCCCAGCATTTT
- TRBJ2-7 TRBD1 TRBV29-1 CSVELTGYPSYEQYF TGCAGCGTTGAATTGACAGGGTATCCTTCCTACGAGCAGTACTTC
- TRBJ1-5 - TRBV2 CASTWGDNQPQHF TGTGCCAGCACATGGGGGGACAATCAGCCCCAGCATTTT
once TRBJ2-7 TRBD2 TRBV20-1 CSAGTSRYEQYF TGCAGTGCCGGGACTAGCCGCTACGAGCAGTACTTC
- TRBJ1-1 - TRBV29-1 CSATVWDTEAFF TGCAGCGCGACAGTGTGGGACACTGAAGCTTTCTTT
- TRBJ2-5 - TRBV28 CASSLWGEETQYF TGTGCCAGCAGTCTTTGGGGGGAAGAGACCCAGTACTTC
- TRBJ1-2 - TRBV3-1 CASSQQVNYGYTF TGTGCCAGCAGTCAACAGGTTAACTATGGCTACACCTTC
- TRBJ2-7 - TRBV7-8 CASSSRQVLSNEQYF TGTGCCAGCAGCTCCCGACAGGTCCTCAGTAACGAGCAGTACTTC
- TRBJ1-2 - TRBV6-2/TRBV6-3 CASSYGGKSGYTF TGTGCCAGCAGTTACGGGGGGAAAAGTGGCTACACCTTC
- TRBJ2-1 - TRBV29-1 CSGGGLGGNNEQFF TGCAGCGGTGGCGGTCTGGGCGGTAACAATGAGCAGTTCTTC
once TRBJ1-1 - TRBV19 CASSGRAMNTEAFF TGTGCCAGTAGCGGACGGGCTATGAACACTGAAGCTTTCTTT
- TRBJ1-2 TRBD1 TRBV29-1 CSIWTGIHNYGYTF TGCAGCATCTGGACAGGGATTCATAACTATGGCTACACCTTC
- TRBJ1-1 - TRBV5-1 CSSVAGTGNTEAFF TGCTCCAGCGTCGCCGGGACGGGGAACACTGAAGCTTTCTTT
- TRBJ2-2 TRBD1 TRBV19 CASSIGMGTGRLGLFF TGTGCCAGTAGTATAGGCATGGGGACAGGCCGCTTGGGGCTGTTTTTT
- TRBJ2-2 - TRBV14 CASSPLDTGELFF TGTGCCAGCAGCCCTCTCGACACCGGGGAGCTGTTTTTT
- TRBJ2-3 TRBD1 TRBV24-1 CATSDLNPGQPREQYF TGTGCCACCAGTGATTTGAATCCGGGACAGCCTAGGGAGCAGTATTTT
few TRBJ1-1 - TRBV19 CASSIELLGDTEAFF TGTGCCAGTAGTATAGAGTTACTGGGGGACACTGAAGCTTTCTTT
- TRBJ2-7 TRBD2 TRBV28 CASSSAGRHEQYF TGTGCCAGCAGTTCAGCGGGGCGCCACGAGCAGTACTTC
- TRBJ1-5 - TRBV24-1 CATSDSRVNQPQHF TGTGCCACCAGTGATTCTCGGGTAAATCAGCCCCAGCATTTT
- TRBJ2-5 - TRBV7-2 CASRPGLFQETQYF TGTGCCAGCAGACCAGGACTTTTCCAAGAGACCCAGTACTTC
- TRBJ2-5 TRBD1 TRBV4-3 CASSQVGTAKETQYF TGCGCCAGCAGCCAAGTTGGGACAGCAAAAGAGACCCAGTACTTC
- TRBJ2-3 TRBD2 TRBV9 CASSRLAGVNTDTQYF TGTGCCAGCAGCAGACTAGCGGGGGTCAACACAGATACGCAGTATTTT
- TRBJ2-5 - TRBV30 CAWSPGAWTQYF TGTGCCTGGAGTCCCGGGGCATGGACCCAGTACTTC
- TRBJ2-3 TRBD2 TRBV10-3 CAIRGLTDTQYF TGTGCCATCAGGGGACTAACAGATACGCAGTATTTT
- TRBJ2-3 - TRBV20-1 CSASPMFGGGDTQYF TGCAGTGCTAGCCCGATGTTCGGGGGTGGAGATACGCAGTATTTT
- TRBJ2-6 TRBD1 TRBV20-1 CGADRAGANVLTF TGCGGCGCCGACAGGGCTGGGGCCAACGTCCTGACTTTC
- TRBJ2-2 TRBD2 TRBV5-4 CASSLAGGSTGELFF TGTGCCAGCAGCTTGGCGGGAGGGAGTACCGGGGAGCTGTTTTTT
- TRBJ1-1 - TRBV6-2/TRBV6-3 CASSRPAVSVEAFF TGTGCCAGCAGTCGCCCCGCAGTCAGCGTTGAAGCTTTCTTT
- TRBJ1-6 - TRBV7-2 CASSFLAGENSPLHF TGTGCCAGCAGCTTCTTGGCAGGCGAGAATTCACCCCTCCACTTT
- TRBJ2-7 - TRBV6-1 CASSLNRQKYF TGTGCCAGCAGCCTTAACAGGCAAAAGTACTTC